A selection of T cell receptor beta chains follows, all from one sample in a study of OX40 agonist ivuxolimab in advanced cancers. Produced via immunoSEQ multiplex PCR; TCRdb's table is partial and in-frame only. Of 100,000 to 120,000 clones in the sample, approximately 89% are singletons; the top ten hold around 0.64%. Sequencing was performed on CD4+ or CD8+ T cells sorted from blood, taken in a trial of the OX40 agonist ivuxolimab. These receptors came from an adult with an advanced solid tumor such as melanoma, head and neck, liver or kidney cancer. The conserved cysteine and the conserved F or W are not part of the CDR3 here. Expanded clones get a size class; other rows say once, few or many, or leave the size out.

j_gene: TRBJ2-1; v_gene: TRBV29-1; abundance: NA; CDR3aa: SVEGARVHEQF
j_gene: TRBJ2-3; v_gene: TRBV9; abundance: NA; CDR3aa: ASSAYKTPSTDTQY
j_gene: TRBJ1-2; v_gene: TRBV11-3; abundance: NA; CDR3aa: ASSPFTGVVQDGYT
j_gene: TRBJ2-7; v_gene: TRBV6-5; abundance: NA; CDR3aa: ASRTGAYEQY
j_gene: TRBJ1-2; v_gene: TRBV5-6; abundance: few; CDR3aa: ASSLNGLYGYT
j_gene: TRBJ2-3; v_gene: TRBV12-5; abundance: NA; CDR3aa: ASGSSGADTQY
j_gene: TRBJ2-5; v_gene: TRBV15; abundance: NA; CDR3aa: ATSRYREETQY
j_gene: TRBJ2-3; v_gene: TRBV13; abundance: NA; CDR3aa: ASSLRTSGTDTQY
j_gene: TRBJ1-3; v_gene: TRBV5-5; abundance: NA; CDR3aa: ASSTRTGPRSGNTIY
j_gene: TRBJ2-5; v_gene: TRBV5-6; abundance: NA; CDR3aa: ASSNRRTGFGETQY
j_gene: TRBJ2-1; v_gene: TRBV4-2; abundance: once; CDR3aa: ASSQGLLGKNEQF
j_gene: TRBJ2-1; v_gene: TRBV9; abundance: NA; CDR3aa: ASSLGQGILNEQF
j_gene: TRBJ1-3; v_gene: TRBV30; abundance: NA; CDR3aa: ARGGRSPGNTIY
j_gene: TRBJ2-2; v_gene: TRBV19; abundance: NA; CDR3aa: ASSMVSARGELF
j_gene: TRBJ2-3; v_gene: TRBV15; abundance: NA; CDR3aa: ATSRDLFGTDTQY
j_gene: TRBJ2-1; v_gene: TRBV18; abundance: NA; CDR3aa: ATGLAVYNEQF
j_gene: TRBJ2-7; v_gene: TRBV14; abundance: NA; CDR3aa: ASSQVNTYEQY
j_gene: TRBJ2-5; v_gene: TRBV7-2; abundance: NA; CDR3aa: ASSLGGGTGETQY
j_gene: TRBJ2-3; v_gene: TRBV29-1; abundance: NA; CDR3aa: SVEFFLGDASTDTQY
j_gene: TRBJ2-1; v_gene: TRBV9; abundance: NA; CDR3aa: ASSELAGDYNEQF
j_gene: TRBJ2-7; v_gene: TRBV5-4; abundance: NA; CDR3aa: ASSEGDRSYEQY
j_gene: TRBJ2-7; v_gene: TRBV29-1; abundance: NA; CDR3aa: SAEDGAYEQY
j_gene: TRBJ1-1; v_gene: TRBV7-8; abundance: NA; CDR3aa: ASSPVTRMNTEAF
j_gene: TRBJ1-1; v_gene: TRBV10-3; abundance: NA; CDR3aa: AISEARGPVNTEAF
j_gene: TRBJ1-5; v_gene: TRBV4-2; abundance: few; CDR3aa: ASSQTGTPDQPQH
j_gene: TRBJ2-4; v_gene: TRBV6-6; abundance: NA; CDR3aa: ASSYVADLAKNIQY
j_gene: TRBJ2-1; v_gene: TRBV19; abundance: few; CDR3aa: ASGGGALSYNEQF
j_gene: TRBJ2-2; v_gene: TRBV7-9; abundance: NA; CDR3aa: ASSLSGAHTGELF
j_gene: TRBJ2-1; v_gene: TRBV10-3; abundance: NA; CDR3aa: AISVSGAFNEQF
j_gene: TRBJ1-2; v_gene: TRBV10-3; abundance: once; CDR3aa: AISVNPTGGGYT
j_gene: TRBJ2-2; v_gene: TRBV11-3; abundance: NA; CDR3aa: ASSSDSGELF
j_gene: TRBJ1-4; v_gene: TRBV28; abundance: NA; CDR3aa: ASSFLAGGGEKLF
j_gene: TRBJ2-7; v_gene: TRBV27; abundance: once; CDR3aa: ASSSSGQNYEQY
j_gene: TRBJ1-2; v_gene: TRBV9; abundance: NA; CDR3aa: ASSVAAQGISGYT
j_gene: TRBJ2-4; v_gene: TRBV4-2; abundance: NA; CDR3aa: ASSQDSGGRIQY
j_gene: TRBJ1-4; v_gene: TRBV15; abundance: NA; CDR3aa: ATTLDRVGEKLF
j_gene: TRBJ2-2; v_gene: TRBV10-1; abundance: NA; CDR3aa: ASSDDRGLRNTGELF
j_gene: TRBJ2-1; v_gene: TRBV2; abundance: NA; CDR3aa: ASIRTSGSSNEQF
j_gene: TRBJ1-5; v_gene: TRBV5-5; abundance: NA; CDR3aa: ASSLGSGATGNQPQH
j_gene: TRBJ2-1; v_gene: TRBV6-4; abundance: NA; CDR3aa: ASSDDVSPLNNEQF
j_gene: TRBJ1-5; v_gene: TRBV19; abundance: few; CDR3aa: ASSMTGGNQPQH
j_gene: TRBJ1-6; v_gene: TRBV19; abundance: NA; CDR3aa: ASSMWGENSPLH
j_gene: TRBJ2-7; v_gene: TRBV4-1; abundance: NA; CDR3aa: ASSQEGQGASEQY